One sample yielded the 32 T cell receptor beta chains listed below, sequenced in a study of vaccination and CD4 T cells after COVID-19. Sample treatment: roughly nine-day PBMC culture with coronavirus spike peptide pools or control peptides (ViraFEST assay). The unexposed donor's CD4+ T cells were collected before the COVID-19 pandemic (2011-2018). Cultured CD4+ T-cell DNA underwent Oncomine TCR Beta short-read sequencing. Cultured CD4+ T cells yielded the extracted genomic DNA. TCRdb ran MiXCR on the PCR reads and lists one entry per CDR3 protein. Among 8,000 or so distinct CDR3 sequences listed, more than 30% were seen once. The antigens these receptors bind are not known. The material sequenced was CD4+ T cells from blood, cultured in vitro. The receptors stem from a human donor in good health.

CDR3 bases: TGTGCCAGCAGCTTAGAGGTAGCGGGAGTCAATGAGCAGTTCTTC. As protein: CASSLEVAGVNEQFF. The chain carries TRBV11-1 and TRBJ2-1; 9 nucleotides agree with TRBD2. V shed 1 base and J 6 bases; nucleotides not matched to a gene: 4. There are 15 residues in the CDR3. Germline loops: CDR1 SGHAT, CDR2 FQDESV (reference sequence).

This clonotype was detected only a few times. The chain joins TRBV6-5 to TRBJ1-1; no firm D call. Trimming removed 4 bases from V and 0 bases from J, with 18 bases in between. This CDR3 comprises 17 residues. Germline loops: CDR1 MNHEY, CDR2 SVGAGI. As DNA, the CDR3 is TGTGCCAGCAGTTTCCGACCCTCCACCCCGCTGAACACTGAAGCTTTCTTT. It is translated as CASSFRPSTPLNTEAFF.

J is TRBJ2-2 and V is TRBV7-2, with 8 bases fitting TRBD2. With 2 bases clipped from V and 3 bases from J, the junction kept 2 bases outside the gene matches. The CDR3 is 15 residues long. Per germline, CDR1 SGHTA and CDR2 FQGNSA. The CDR3 protein is CASSLSGGYTGELFF. CDR3 nucleotide sequence: TGTGCCAGCAGCTTATCGGGGGGGTACACCGGGGAGCTGTTTTTT.

This clonotype is judged medium-sized. J is TRBJ1-2 and V is TRBV27; 9 bases align to TRBD1. The length of the CDR3 is 14 residues. J was trimmed by 4 bases and V by 6 bases; bases with no gene match: 6. The germline V gene encodes CDR1 MNHEY and CDR2 SMNVEV (reference sequence). The DNA of the CDR3 is TGTGCCAGCAGGGGGACAGGGTTGGGCTATGGCTACACCTTC. It encodes CASRGTGLGYGYTF.

This clonotype has more than one count but fewer than ten. The chain combines TRBV20-1 with TRBJ1-2; D unresolved. V dropped 6 bases and J dropped 14 bases, with 10 bases sitting between them. The CDR3 is made up of 8 amino acids. In germline, CDR1 is DFQATT, CDR2 SNEGSKA (reference sequence). This chain's CDR3 is CSALLGTF. CDR3 nucleotide sequence: TGCAGTGCACTTCTGGGGACCTTC.

The gene calls are TRBV20-1 and TRBJ2-7; tentative D call: TRBD2 (6 bases). Trimming pared 6 bases from V and 0 bases from J, leaving 21 bases between. Per the germline V gene, CDR1 is DFQATT and CDR2 is SNEGSKA (reference sequence). CDR3 length: 16 residues. CDR3 residues: CSAPNRGAGSSYEQYF. In DNA form, the CDR3 reads TGCAGTGCCCCCAACCGCGGCGCGGGGAGCTCCTACGAGCAGTACTTC.

This clonotype was detected a few times. The chain combines TRBV20-1 with TRBJ2-7; tentatively, D is TRBD1 (5 bases). Germline assignment: CDR1 DFQATT and CDR2 SNEGSKA (reference sequence). V lost 3 bases and J lost 0, with 18 bases in between. CDR3 length: 16 amino acids. The CDR3 coding sequence is TGCAGTGCTAGGAGTGGGGCTTCAGGTAACTCCTACGAGCAGTACTTC. Translated: CSARSGASGNSYEQYF.

This clonotype was counted a few times. The rearrangement joins TRBV20-1 to TRBJ1-1; no clear D gene. The CDR3 spans 13 residues. The germline V gene has CDR1 DFQATT and CDR2 SNEGSKA (reference sequence). The V end was cut by 6 bases, the J end by 3 bases, with 14 bases between. CDR3 region: CSAPVWADTEAFF. CDR3 bases: TGCAGTGCCCCAGTGTGGGCCGACACTGAAGCTTTCTTT.

This clonotype has only a few counts. One end of the junction varies from germline; a read error may be responsible. The gene calls are TRBV7-7 and TRBJ2-5, with 8 bases identical to TRBD1. Germline CDR1 reads SSHAT; CDR2 reads FNYEAQ (reference sequence). The CDR3 spans 16 residues. The CDR3 DNA reads TGTGCTAGCAGCTTAGTGCTGGACAGGGCTTGGGAGACCCAGTACTTC. Amino acid sequence: CASSLVLDRAWETQYF.

In its sample, this clonotype ranks as medium-sized. The V call is TRBV10-3, the J call TRBJ1-2, with 9 bases lining up with TRBD1. The CDR3 consists of 12 residues. From germline, CDR1 is ENHRY and CDR2 SYGVKD. V lost 10 bases, J lost 5 bases, and 5 bases stayed unmatched. CDR3 loop: CANYGTGYGYTF. The CDR3 coding sequence is TGTGCCAACTACGGGACAGGGTATGGCTACACCTTC.

The chain combines TRBV15 with TRBJ2-6; D gene unclear. The CDR3 runs to 14 residues. CDR1 is LNHNV and CDR2 is YYDKDF in the germline V gene (reference sequence). The germline V and J ends were trimmed by 1 base and 6 bases, with 7 bases remaining between them. The CDR3 DNA reads TGTGCCACCAGCAGAGGAATTGAGGCCAACGTCCTGACTTTC. Amino acid sequence: CATSRGIEANVLTF.

In this sample, this clonotype turned up a few times. This rearrangement joins TRBV5-1 to TRBJ2-5, with TRBD2 matching over 7 bases. Germline CDR1 and CDR2: SGHRS and YFSETQ. V shed 3 bases, J shed 4 bases, and the junction held 3 bases outside the gene matches. The CDR3 consists of 13 residues. CDR3: CASSSGLTETQYF. Here the CDR3 DNA reads TGCGCCAGCAGCTCGGGACTAACAGAGACCCAGTACTTC.

The table lists this clonotype with a few counts. The V and J genes are TRBV10-3 and TRBJ1-1, with TRBD1 as a possible D gene (6 bases). Between the trimmed V and J ends, which lost 5 bases and 2 bases, there was a span of 21 bases. CDR1 is ENHRY and CDR2 is SYGVKD in the germline V gene. The length of the CDR3 is 17 residues. The CDR3 protein is CAISSWPPQGPNTEAFF. Here the CDR3 DNA reads TGTGCCATCAGTTCATGGCCCCCTCAGGGGCCAAACACTGAAGCTTTCTTT.

This clonotype has just a few counts. This sequence joins TRBV28 and TRBJ2-1; TRBD2 matches 7 bases. Germline V gene lookup returns CDR1 MDHEN and CDR2 SYDVKM. CDR3 size: 13 residues. J gave up 4 bases and V 5 bases, and 2 bases lay outside the gene matches. CDR3 residues: CASSSGAYNEQFF. DNA of the CDR3: TGTGCCAGCAGTAGCGGGGCATACAATGAGCAGTTCTTC.

The chain links TRBV20-1 to TRBJ2-1; 12 positions match TRBD2. V lost 4 bases and J lost 10; bases outside the gene matches: 8. Germline V CDR1 and CDR2: DFQATT, SNEGSKA (reference sequence). The length of the CDR3 is 14 residues. CDR3 region: CSAKETSGSSEQFF. The DNA of the CDR3 is TGCAGTGCTAAGGAGACTAGCGGGAGTTCAGAGCAGTTCTTC.

V and J are TRBV30 and TRBJ1-2; D possibly corresponds to TRBD1 (5 bases). Germline lookup yields CDR1 GTSNPN and CDR2 SVGIG (reference sequence). The CDR3 length is 14 residues. Trimming took 0 bases from V and 8 from J, leaving 16 bases between them. The CDR3 nucleotides read TGTGCCTGGAGTGTACTGGATCACAGGTCGGGCTACACCTTC. It yields the protein CAWSVLDHRSGYTF.

This clonotype was found a few times. The chain is built from TRBV27 and TRBJ1-5; 8 bases line up with TRBD1. CDR3 length: 15 amino acids. V lost 3 bases to trimming and J lost 4 bases; unmatched junction nucleotides: 5. Germline values: CDR1 MNHEY, CDR2 SMNVEV (reference sequence). CDR3 coding DNA: TGTGCCAGCAGTTTCTACAGGGGGTCAAATCAGCCCCAGCATTTT. It encodes CASSFYRGSNQPQHF.

Within the sample, this clonotype is medium-sized. The gene calls are TRBV7-9 and TRBJ1-5; unclear D gene. Germline V lookup: CDR1 SEHNR, CDR2 FQNEAQ (reference sequence). Trimming took 1 base from V and 4 from J, leaving 8 bases between them. The CDR3 totals 14 residues. CDR3 sequence: CASSLGGLNQPQHF. CDR3 nucleotide sequence: TGTGCCAGCAGCTTAGGAGGGCTGAATCAGCCCCAGCATTTT.

In this sample, this clonotype is medium-sized (0.01 to 0.1%). The V call is TRBV20-1, the J call TRBJ1-5; D is uncertain. Germline V CDR1 and CDR2: DFQATT, SNEGSKA (reference sequence). CDR3 length: 14 residues. V lost 3 bases and J 3 bases, leaving 12 bases between the germline ends. CDR3 sequence (DNA): TGCAGTGCTAGTGGAGGACGGGACAATCAGCCCCAGCATTTT. It encodes CSASGGRDNQPQHF.

This clonotype was seen more than once but under ten times. The rearrangement joins TRBV7-3 to TRBJ2-1; TRBD2 matches at 11 bases. This CDR3 is 15 amino acids long. The germline CDR1 and CDR2 sequences are SGHTA and FQGTGA. With V trimmed by 5 bases and J by 9 bases, 9 bases remained unmatched. This chain's CDR3 is CASSLILAGGGEQFF. The CDR3 DNA reads TGTGCCAGCAGCCTTATTCTAGCGGGAGGAGGTGAGCAGTTCTTC.

There are a few counts of this clonotype. This chain links TRBV15 with TRBJ2-7; 8 nucleotides align to TRBD2. The CDR3 runs 15 residues. Trimming took 1 base from V and 3 from J; bases not matched to a gene: 5. Germline loops: CDR1 LNHNV, CDR2 YYDKDF (reference sequence). The CDR3 here is CATSRGGGLDYEQYF. The CDR3 region has the DNA TGTGCCACCAGCAGAGGAGGGGGACTAGACTACGAGCAGTACTTC.

CDR3 sequence reads: CASSLRTNEQFF. The CDR3, as DNA: TGTGCCAGCAGTTTAAGGACCAATGAGCAGTTCTTC. The gene calls are TRBV27 and TRBJ2-1; D is undetermined. V lost 2 bases and J 6 bases, leaving 5 bases between the germline ends. The CDR3 totals 12 residues. In germline, CDR1 is MNHEY, CDR2 SMNVEV (reference sequence).

A few counts support this clonotype. V usage is TRBV28 and J usage is TRBJ1-2; D not certain. V was cut by 2 bases and J by 4 bases, with 5 bases left in between. CDR1 and CDR2 (germline): MDHEN, SYDVKM. This CDR3 region has 12 residues. In DNA form, the CDR3 reads TGTGCCAGCAGTTTACGTCTCTATGGCTACACCTTC. Translation: CASSLRLYGYTF.

The V and J genes are TRBV6-1 and TRBJ2-3; TRBD2 agrees at 10 bases. Per the germline V gene, CDR1 is MNHNS and CDR2 is SASEGT. Losses at the gene ends were 5 bases for V and 2 bases for J; bases not matched to a gene: 10. The CDR3 extends over 17 amino acids. The DNA for the CDR3 is TGTGCCAGCAGTACCCGCCCAGCGGGAGGGGTCACAGATACGCAGTATTTT. Its protein is CASSTRPAGGVTDTQYF.

V and J are TRBV20-1 and TRBJ2-3; D gene unclear. CDR3 length equals 15 residues. Trimming took 0 bases from V and 2 from J, leaving 12 bases between them. The germline V gene encodes CDR1 DFQATT and CDR2 SNEGSKA (reference sequence). Here the CDR3 DNA reads TGCAGTGCTAGAGAATGGGCTAGTCCCACAGATACGCAGTATTTT. Its translation is CSAREWASPTDTQYF.

This clonotype is deemed medium-sized. The genes are TRBV7-9 and TRBJ2-5; a weak D match, TRBD2 (5 bases). V gave up 1 base and J gave up 10 bases, with 10 bases separating them. The germline gives CDR1 SEHNR, CDR2 FQNEAQ (reference sequence). The CDR3 is 12 amino acids. The CDR3 reads CASSLGPGDQYF. The DNA of the CDR3 is TGTGCCAGCAGCTTAGGGCCCGGGGACCAGTACTTC.

This clonotype was recorded only once. The chain joins TRBV10-3 to TRBJ1-1; a possible D gene is TRBD1 (5 bases). This CDR3 region has 14 residues. CDR1 is ENHRY, CDR2 SYGVKD, per germline. Trimming stripped 4 bases from V and 1 base from J, with 10 bases between. The DNA for the CDR3 is TGTGCCATCAGTGGGAGCAGGGAGAACACTGAAGCTTTCTTT. Its translation: CAISGSRENTEAFF.

This chain connects TRBV19 to TRBJ2-7; 8 bases line up with TRBD2. The ends lost 2 bases at V and 3 bases at J; junction bases unmatched: 3. Germline lookup yields CDR1 LNHDA and CDR2 SQIVND (reference sequence). The CDR3 extends over 14 amino acids. This CDR3 reads CASSISGSHYEQYF. The CDR3 nucleotides are TGTGCCAGTAGTATAAGCGGGAGTCACTACGAGCAGTACTTC.

This clonotype was seen more than once but under ten times. The chain joins TRBV27 to TRBJ1-6, with 9 bases identical to TRBD1. The CDR3 is 15 amino acids. J lost 10 bases, V lost 5 bases, and 9 bases had no gene match. CDR1 and CDR2 (germline): MNHEY, SMNVEV (reference sequence). The CDR3 protein is CASSRAGDRASPLHF. In DNA, the CDR3 is TGTGCCAGCAGTCGTGCCGGGGACAGGGCGTCACCCCTCCACTTT.

This clonotype was recorded a few times. V usage is TRBV24-1 and J usage is TRBJ1-5; tentatively, D is TRBD1 (5 bases). The length of the CDR3 is 14 residues. The V end lost 4 bases, the J end lost 9 bases, and 15 bases lay between the germline ends. Germline CDR1 KGHDR, CDR2 SFDVKD. The chain's CDR3 is CATSETDIGWPQHF. CDR3 coding DNA: TGTGCCACCAGTGAAACGGACATTGGGTGGCCCCAGCATTTT.

This clonotype was observed a handful of times. The rearrangement joins TRBV7-3 to TRBJ2-1, with D maybe TRBD2 (6 bases). Germline V lookup: CDR1 SGHTA, CDR2 FQGTGA. V dropped 5 bases and J dropped 6 bases, with 14 bases sitting between them. The CDR3 is 14 amino acids. This CDR3 reads CASSVFSGPNEQFF. In DNA, the CDR3 is TGTGCCAGCAGCGTCTTTAGCGGACCCAATGAGCAGTTCTTC.

This clonotype appeared a few times. The chain links TRBV7-6 to TRBJ2-7; 10 bases agree with TRBD1. CDR3 length: 16 residues. Germline V gene sequence: CDR1 SGHVS, CDR2 FNYEAQ. The V gene end was trimmed by 4 bases and the J gene end by 6 bases; junction bases not matched to a gene: 12. CDR3 in DNA: TGTGCCAGCAGCTCCCTACGGGACAGGGGTCGTTCCGAGCAGTACTTC. Residues: CASSSLRDRGRSEQYF.